This passage covers 30 T cell receptor beta chains from one sample sequenced in a study of blood T cells in healthy people across ages. Then a second PCR, running about 6 to 12 cycles, was carried out with a sample-barcoded 5' primer and a J-beta primer mix. MiXCR, run by TCRdb on the 5' RACE reads, gives a single entry per CDR3 protein. The sample shows fewer than 800,000 distinct CDR3 sequences, about 30% of them seen only once. Material: blood. The receptors originated from a woman older than 75 in good health.

For this clonotype: Its ends do not fully match the called genes, so a read error is possible. This chain links TRBV20-1 with TRBJ2-5; D is perhaps TRBD2 (6 bases). The CDR3 is 14 residues long. Germline CDR1 DFQATT, CDR2 SNEGSKA (reference sequence). The CDR3 DNA reads TGCAGTTCTAGAGATCCGGGGGTGGCGAAGACCCAGTACTTC. Encoded protein: CSSRDPGVAKTQYF.

The table lists this clonotype with a few counts. The CDR3 DNA reads as TGCAGCGTTGAAGTACAGGTGAACACTGAAGCTTTCTTT. Translation gives CSVEVQVNTEAFF. The rearrangement uses TRBV29-1 and TRBJ1-1; the D gene is possibly TRBD1 (5 bases). Looked up from germline, CDR1 is SQVTM and CDR2 is ANQGSEA. The CDR3 is 13 amino acids. The V and J ends lost 1 base and 0 bases respectively, with 6 bases between them.

In its sample, this clonotype was seen many times. The chain joins TRBV18 to TRBJ2-1, with a weak D call TRBD2 (5 bases). Germline V lookup: CDR1 KGHSH, CDR2 LQKENI. CDR3 length equals 14 residues. V gave up 4 bases and J gave up 6 bases, with 13 bases separating them. The CDR3 here is CASSRPGSPNEQFF. CDR3 DNA sequence: TGTGCCAGCTCACGCCCGGGGAGCCCCAATGAGCAGTTCTTC.

A note on this clonotype: A much larger clone differs from this one at a single base, so this may be a read error. The V gene is TRBV29-1, the J gene TRBJ1-2, with a possible D match to TRBD1 (5 bases). Germline CDR1 SQVTM, CDR2 ANQGSEA. This CDR3 comprises 11 residues. CDR3 in DNA: TGCAGCGTGGCAGGGAATGGTGGCTACATCTTC. Translated, it gives CSVAGNGGYIF.

Regarding this clonotype: A much more abundant neighbour one base away suggests this may be a read error. V is TRBV7-9 and J is TRBJ2-7, with 9 bases identical to TRBD1. Judging by the DNA end, TRBJ2-5 fits better; the J call may be wrong. The CDR3 has 15 amino acids. CDR1 is SEHNR and CDR2 is FQNEAQ in the germline V gene (reference sequence). As DNA, the CDR3 is TGTGCCAGCAGCTTTAGGGGACAGGGAGAAGAGACCCAGTACTTC. This gives the protein CASSFRGQGEETQYF.

This clonotype occurred many times. The V gene is TRBV3-1, the J gene TRBJ2-6, with a possible D match to TRBD2 (5 bases). CDR1 and CDR2 from the germline V gene are LGHDT and YNNKEL (reference sequence). Trimming pared 6 bases from V and 2 bases from J, leaving 11 bases between. The length of the CDR3 is 15 residues. CDR3 protein: CASSKTGTGANVLTF. The CDR3 coding sequence is TGTGCCAGCAGTAAGACCGGGACTGGGGCCAACGTCCTGACTTTC.

This clonotype is medium-sized (0.01 to 0.1%). V and J are TRBV29-1 and TRBJ2-3, with 10 bases aligning to TRBD2. J gave up 0 bases and V 7 bases, and 10 bases lay outside the gene matches. Germline V gives CDR1 SQVTM, CDR2 ANQGSEA. This CDR3 contains 16 residues. The chain's CDR3 is CSARKLAGSSTDTQYF. The CDR3, as DNA: TGCAGCGCCAGGAAACTAGCGGGGTCTAGCACAGATACGCAGTATTTT.

This clonotype was counted a few times. In DNA, the CDR3 is TGTGCCATCAGCACAGCTAGCACAGATACGCAGTATTTT. Its translation: CAISTASTDTQYF. The genes are TRBV10-3 and TRBJ2-3; D uncertain. The CDR3 consists of 13 residues. Germline V gene sequence: CDR1 ENHRY, CDR2 SYGVKD. Trimming took off 6 bases at V and 0 bases at J, with 7 bases between the two ends.

This clonotype was observed many times. The rearrangement joins TRBV7-2 to TRBJ2-3, with D hard to call. Germline lookup yields CDR1 SGHTA and CDR2 FQGNSA. Trimming shortened V by 1 base and J by 6 bases, and 8 bases separated the two germline ends. The CDR3 consists of 13 residues. CDR3 nucleotide sequence: TGTGCCAGCAGCTTAGACTTTTCGGATACGCAGTATTTT. As protein: CASSLDFSDTQYF. Full variable domain (missing parts from reference TRBV7-2 and TRBJ2-3): GAGVSQSPSNKVTEKGKDVELRCDPISGHTALYWYRQSLGQGLEFLIYFQGNSAPDKSGLPSDRFSAERTGGSVSTLTIQRTQQEDSAVYLCASSLDFSDTQYFGPGTRLTVL.

In this sample, this clonotype turned up a few times. A much larger clone differs from this one at a single base, so this may be a read error. This chain joins TRBV3-1 and TRBJ2-7; the D gene is possibly TRBD2 (6 bases). There are 14 residues in the CDR3. Germline V lookup: CDR1 LGHDT, CDR2 YNNKEL (reference sequence). The ends were cut back, 2 bases at V and 7 bases at J, with 15 bases in the middle. The CDR3 is CASSQTRGYNEQYF. The CDR3 DNA reads TGTGCCAGCAGCCAAACCCGGGGGTACAATGAGCAGTACTTC.

V usage is TRBV6-1 and J usage is TRBJ2-1, with 9 bases lining up with TRBD1. The J call may be incorrect, as the DNA end agrees better with TRBJ2-7. CDR3 length: 13 residues. The germline gives CDR1 MNHNS, CDR2 SASEGT. CDR3 protein: CASRGTGLDEQYF. DNA of the CDR3: TGTGCCAGCAGGGGGACAGGGCTCGATGAGCAGTACTTC.

This clonotype was seen many times. The genes are TRBV6-6 and TRBJ2-5; TRBD1 matches 10 bases. The ends lost 6 bases at V and 1 base at J; junction bases unmatched: 5. This CDR3 region has 15 residues. Per the germline V gene, CDR1 is MNHNY and CDR2 is SVGAGI (reference sequence). The CDR3 loop is CASSRTGGIQETQYF. The DNA for the CDR3 is TGTGCCAGCAGCCGGACAGGGGGGATCCAAGAGACCCAGTACTTC.

The rearrangement links TRBV3-1 to TRBJ1-1, with a tentative D call TRBD1 (6 bases). The germline CDR1 and CDR2 sequences are LGHDT and YNNKEL (reference sequence). CDR3 size: 16 residues. V gave up 6 bases and J gave up 4 bases, with 21 bases separating them. The chain's CDR3 is CASSFWAGALSTEAFF. The CDR3 nucleotides are TGTGCCAGCAGTTTCTGGGCAGGGGCGCTGAGCACTGAAGCTTTCTTT.

The chain is built from TRBV5-1 and TRBJ1-4; D is perhaps TRBD1 (5 bases). Germline CDR1 and CDR2: SGHRS and YFSETQ. The CDR3 totals 13 residues. Trimming removed 1 base at V and 8 bases at J, with 9 bases between. The CDR3 bases are TGCGCCAGCAGCTTGTTGGGGGGGGAAAAACTGTTTTTT. This translates into CASSLLGGEKLFF.

This clonotype was counted at least ten times. J is TRBJ2-5 and V is TRBV6-6, with D uncertain. The CDR3 length is 14 residues. CDR1 MNHNY and CDR2 SVGAGI come from the germline V gene (reference sequence). The ends were cut back, 4 bases at V and 5 bases at J, with 14 bases in the middle. The CDR3 DNA follows: TGTGCCAGCAGTTCTAACCTAAACCGGGAGACCCAGTACTTC. It yields the protein CASSSNLNRETQYF.

The chain couples TRBV6-1 to TRBJ1-1; a weak D match, TRBD1 (5 bases). This CDR3 contains 15 residues. Deletions cut 2 bases from V and 0 bases from J, with 10 bases between. The germline V gene has CDR1 MNHNS and CDR2 SASEGT. The CDR3 DNA follows: TGTGCCAGCAGTGAACAGGGACGGATGAACACTGAAGCTTTCTTT. Its translation is CASSEQGRMNTEAFF.

Many counts were recorded for this clonotype. The chain employs TRBV11-3 and TRBJ2-1; D gene ambiguous. The CDR3 loop spans 18 amino acids. From germline, CDR1 is SGHNT and CDR2 YENEEA. Trimming removed 6 bases at V and 4 bases at J, with 25 bases between. The CDR3 sequence: CASRPSLSFASPYNEQFF. The DNA for the CDR3 is TGTGCCAGCAGACCCAGCCTGTCGTTCGCGTCCCCGTACAATGAGCAGTTCTTC.

The chain is built from TRBV5-1 and TRBJ2-3, with 9 bases matching TRBD1. Trimming at V came to 3 bases and at J to 4 bases, leaving 3 bases not matched to a gene. The germline gives CDR1 SGHRS, CDR2 YFSETQ. The CDR3 spans 14 residues. The DNA of the CDR3 is TGCGCCAGCAGCTGGGGACAGGGACCAGATACGCAGTATTTT. Protein sequence: CASSWGQGPDTQYF.

This clonotype has just a few counts. The chain has TRBV29-1 and TRBJ1-1; D uncertain. CDR1 SQVTM and CDR2 ANQGSEA come from the germline V gene. V shed 7 bases and J shed 4 bases, with 13 bases lying between them. CDR3 length: 12 amino acids. Here the CDR3 reads CSGGGMGTEAFF. CDR3 coding DNA: TGCAGCGGAGGCGGCATGGGCACTGAAGCTTTCTTT. Supplemented by reference TRBV29-1 and TRBJ1-1, the full variable domain reads SAVISQKPSRDICQRGTSLTIQCQVDSQVTMMFWYRQQPGQSLTLIATANQGSEATYESGFVIDKFPISRPNLTFSTLTVSNMSPEDSSIYLCSGGGMGTEAFFGQGTRLTVV.

This clonotype was found a few times. V usage is TRBV5-5 and J usage is TRBJ1-1; D uncertain. V lost 0 bases to trimming and J lost 5 bases, with 17 bases between them. Germline values: CDR1 SGHKS, CDR2 YYEKEE (reference sequence). The CDR3 totals 16 residues. In DNA form, the CDR3 reads TGTGCCAGCAGCTTGGGGATGGGTGGTTTGTGGACTGAAGCTTTCTTT. Translated: CASSLGMGGLWTEAFF.

This clonotype occurred many times. The V and J genes are TRBV7-2 and TRBJ2-3; TRBD2 aligns across 7 bases. CDR3 length: 15 amino acids. CDR1 and CDR2 from the germline V gene are SGHTA and FQGNSA. V shed 6 bases and J 1 base; nucleotides not matched to a gene: 7. The CDR3 nucleotides read TGTGCCAGCAGTCGGCGGGGAGGGGGCACAGATACGCAGTATTTT. Protein sequence: CASSRRGGGTDTQYF.

As for this clonotype: At one end the junction does not follow the germline gene, possibly because of a read error. The CDR3, as DNA: TGTGCCGGCAGTCGGGACGGCGATTGGCTCAGGGATACGCAGTATTTT. This codes for CAGSRDGDWLRDTQYF. The rearrangement links TRBV6-6 to TRBJ2-3; D is tentatively TRBD1 or TRBD2 (5 bases each). Germline lookup yields CDR1 MNHNY and CDR2 SVGAGI (reference sequence). This CDR3 contains 16 residues.

This chain joins TRBV12-3 or TRBV12-4 and TRBJ2-2, with D possibly matching TRBD1 (5 bases). This CDR3 contains 13 residues. The V and J ends lost 0 bases and 13 bases respectively, with 12 bases between them. CDR3: CASSLAPGQGLFF. CDR3 DNA: TGTGCCAGCAGTTTAGCGCCGGGCCAGGGGCTGTTTTTT.

Of note for this clonotype: This may stem from a read error, because a much larger clone lies one nucleotide away. The DNA of the CDR3 is TGTGCCAGCAGCGTAGGACTAGTGGGCGGAGATACGCAGTATTTT. This sequence encodes CASSVGLVGGDTQYF. The chain recombines TRBV9 with TRBJ2-3; TRBD2 is a possible D gene (6 bases). CDR1 and CDR2 from the germline V gene are SGDLS and YYNGEE. The V gene lost 0 bases and the J gene lost 5 bases, with 13 bases spanning the gap. This CDR3 has 15 residues.

This chain connects TRBV5-1 to TRBJ1-1; 7 bases align to TRBD1. CDR1 SGHRS and CDR2 YFSETQ come from the germline V gene. This CDR3 region has 17 residues. Losses at the gene ends were 0 bases for V and 1 base for J; bases not matched to a gene: 9. Here the CDR3 reads CASSLGTGAGRNTEAFF. CDR3 DNA sequence: TGCGCCAGCAGCTTGGGGACAGGAGCTGGAAGGAACACTGAAGCTTTCTTT.

This clonotype showed up many times. The rearrangement uses TRBV18 and TRBJ2-1, with 9 bases fitting TRBD2. The V gene end was trimmed by 1 base and the J gene end by 8 bases; junction bases not matched to a gene: 12. Germline V gene data show CDR1 as KGHSH and CDR2 as LQKENI. The CDR3 length is 17 residues. The CDR3 region has the DNA TGTGCCAGCTCACCACGAGTTAGCGGGGGCCACGGGGATGAGCAGTTCTTC. This codes for CASSPRVSGGHGDEQFF.

In regard to this clonotype: This may stem from a read error, because a much larger clone lies one nucleotide away. The chain is built from TRBV4-2 and TRBJ1-2; a possible D gene is TRBD1 (5 bases). Germline CDR1 is LGHNA and CDR2 is YNFKEQ. CDR3 length: 14 amino acids. The CDR3 DNA reads as TGTGTCAGCAGGCCAACGGGGGTGAGCTATGGCTACACCTTC. Protein product: CVSRPTGVSYGYTF.

The chain carries TRBV11-2 and TRBJ2-5; the D gene could be TRBD1 or TRBD2 (5 bases each). Germline assignment: CDR1 SGHAT and CDR2 FQNNGV. The CDR3 is made up of 14 amino acids. Trimming removed 5 bases at V and 4 bases at J, with 14 bases between. The CDR3 nucleotides are TGTGCCAGCAGCCGTCCAGGGACGAGAGAGACCCAGTACTTC. It codes for CASSRPGTRETQYF.

This clonotype was recorded a few times. The chain combines TRBV2 with TRBJ2-5; 7 nucleotides agree with TRBD2. After removal of 7 bases from V and 4 bases from J, the junction contained 9 bases not matched to a gene. Germline CDR1 SNHLY, CDR2 FYNNEI. The CDR3 spans 14 residues. CDR3 protein: CASTEGGGGETQYF. The CDR3 DNA reads TGTGCCAGCACCGAGGGCGGGGGAGGAGAGACCCAGTACTTC.

This clonotype appeared many times. V and J are TRBV12-3 or TRBV12-4 and TRBJ1-4; TRBD1 matches at 7 bases. The J segment lost 7 bases and the V segment lost 7 bases, leaving 6 bases of the junction unmatched. There are 13 residues in the CDR3. CDR3 loop: CASTPRGGEKLFF. CDR3 nucleotide sequence: TGTGCCAGCACCCCCAGGGGGGGTGAAAAACTGTTTTTT.